Listed below are T cell receptor beta chains from one sample, sequenced in a study of blood T cells in healthy people across ages. TCRdb re-called the 5' RACE reads through MiXCR, storing one row per CDR3 protein. The table includes fewer than 950,000 distinct CDR3 sequences, around 36% detected once. Sample: blood. The receptors were gathered from a man between 18 and 29 years old in good health. The CDR3 runs from the conserved cysteine through the conserved F or W. Fields, in order: D gene, V gene, clone size, J gene, CDR3 DNA, CDR3 protein. The D gene is left open where the match is weak. Expanded clones get a size class; other rows say once, few or many, or leave the size out.

NA	TRBV4-1	NA	TRBJ2-1	TGCGCCAGCAGCCAAGATGGTAGCGGCTCCTACAATGAGCAGTTCTTC	CASSQDGSGSYNEQFF
NA	TRBV18	NA	TRBJ2-7	TGTGCCAGCCGAAACTGGGGGGACGGGCAGTACTTC	CASRNWGDGQYF
TRBD1	TRBV3-1	few	TRBJ1-5	TGTGCCAGCAGCCATGGACAGGGGGCTTATCAGCCCCAGCATTTT	CASSHGQGAYQPQHF
NA	TRBV4-3	NA	TRBJ2-2	TGCGCCAGCAGCCAAGATCTAGGGGCAGGAGTCGGCGGGGAGCTGTTTTTT	CASSQDLGAGVGGELFF
NA	TRBV12-3/TRBV12-4	NA	TRBJ2-2	TGTGCCAGCAGTGGGACCGGGGAGCTGTTTTTT	CASSGTGELFF
TRBD2	TRBV5-1	NA	TRBJ2-1	TGCGCCAGCAGCTTCTTTTTATCCGGGGGGGAAGGTACTTCCTACAATGAGCAGTTCTTC	CASSFFLSGGEGTSYNEQFF
NA	TRBV6-2/TRBV6-3	few	TRBJ2-1	TGTGCCAGCAGCCCCGGAAGCTATATGGGCGTACAGTTCTTC	CASSPGSYMGVQFF
TRBD1	TRBV12-3/TRBV12-4	few	TRBJ1-1	TGTGCCAGCACCCTAGGACAGGGTAGTACTGAAGCTTTCTTT	CASTLGQGSTEAFF
NA	TRBV29-1	NA	TRBJ2-5	TGCAGCGTTGAAGCGACTCTTAAAGAGACCCAGTACTTC	CSVEATLKETQYF
TRBD2	TRBV12-3/TRBV12-4	NA	TRBJ2-7	TGTGCCAGCAGCAAATGGGGGACTAGCGAGGCGCCCTACGAGCAGTACTTC	CASSKWGTSEAPYEQYF
TRBD1	TRBV6-6	many	TRBJ2-1	TGTGCCAGCAGACCCGGGACAGAAGGTTACAATGAGCAGTTCTTC	CASRPGTEGYNEQFF